The following is a T cell receptor (beta chain) sequence with its context. The entry originates in a study of blood T cell repertoires in COVID-19. The method was immunoSEQ multiplex PCR; TCRdb's version includes in-frame clones alone and lacks a portion of them. The sample gives around 500,000 clones, 75% to 90% of which show up once; more than 3% is in the top ten. There are 17 residues in the CDR3. With 2 bases removed from V and 7 bases from J, the gap between germline ends came to 20 bases. Germline assignment: CDR1 MNHNS and CDR2 SASEGT. This sequence originates from a human donor in a cohort sampled during active COVID-19. The sample consisted of peripheral blood. J is TRBJ1-4 and V is TRBV6-1; tentatively, D is TRBD1 (6 bases). The CDR3 sequence is CASSETYRTAASEKLFF. The CDR3 DNA follows: TGTGCCAGCAGTGAAACCTACCGGACAGCCGCCTCTGAAAAACTGTTTTTT.